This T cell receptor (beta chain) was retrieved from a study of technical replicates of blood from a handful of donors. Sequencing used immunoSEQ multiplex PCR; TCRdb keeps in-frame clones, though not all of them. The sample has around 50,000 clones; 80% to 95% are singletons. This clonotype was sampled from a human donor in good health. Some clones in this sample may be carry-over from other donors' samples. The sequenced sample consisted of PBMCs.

As DNA, the CDR3 is TGCGCCAGCAGCTTGGCGTCTGTGGGGCAGGTTAACGAGCAGTACTTC. Protein product: CASSLASVGQVNEQYF. The V and J genes are TRBV5-1 and TRBJ2-7; possibly TRBD1 for D (5 bases). The V end was cut by 0 bases, the J end by 5 bases, with 18 bases between. The CDR3 contains 16 residues. The germline V gene has CDR1 SGHRS and CDR2 YFSETQ.